Sequencing of this TCR beta chain was carried out in a study of blood T cell repertoires in COVID-19. Study background: Some COVID-19 samples were acute and others convalescent; all came from the United States, Italy and Spain.

Methods used by the authors: Using reference gene primer amplification, nucleated cell counts were estimated. Sequenced by immunoSEQ multiplex PCR; TCRdb stores in-frame clones only, minus some. V, J and clone size derive from that table, while D and trimming were established from the DNA sequence. The sample records approximately 120,000 clones, roughly three quarters being singletons. The germline gives CDR1 SGHDT, CDR2 YYEEEE. This CDR3 is 17 amino acids long. Trimming took 4 bases from V and 1 from J; bases not matched to a gene: 6. The TCR sequence derives from a man older than 75 with acute or convalescent COVID-19. Material for sequencing was peripheral blood. This chain connects TRBV5-6 to TRBJ1-6, with TRBD1 matching 9 bases. The CDR3 coding sequence is TGTGCCAGCAGCGCCACAGGGGGCGAGTCCTATAATTCACCCCTCCACTTT. Its translation is CASSATGGESYNSPLHF.